These 26 T cell receptor beta chains share one sample of origin, sequenced in a study of technical replicates of blood from a few donors. The assay was immunoSEQ multiplex PCR, and TCRdb's table has in-frame clones only and misses some. The sample contains approximately 31,000 clones, 90% to 95% of which appear only once. The sequenced sample consisted of PBMCs. Receptors originate from a human donor in good health. Some clones in this sample may be carry-over from other donors' samples.

This clone turned up a few times. V usage is TRBV19 and J usage is TRBJ2-1, with D possibly matching TRBD1 (8 bases). V was shortened by 2 bases and J by 9 bases, with 14 bases between the two germline ends. Looked up from germline, CDR1 is LNHDA and CDR2 is SQIVND (reference sequence). CDR3 length: 14 amino acids. This CDR3 is CASSIQAGTGEQFF. As DNA, the CDR3 is TGTGCCAGTAGTATACAAGCGGGGACAGGTGAGCAGTTCTTC.

The rearrangement uses TRBV29-1 and TRBJ1-2; D remains ambiguous. The CDR3 covers 13 residues. Germline assignment: CDR1 SQVTM and CDR2 ANQGSEA. With 5 bases removed from V and 3 bases from J, the gap between germline ends came to 13 bases. The CDR3 DNA reads TGCAGCGTTCCGACTGGGTCCGACTATGGCTACACCTTC. Protein product: CSVPTGSDYGYTF.

The chain couples TRBV25-1 to TRBJ2-3, with TRBD1 matching over 7 bases. CDR3 length: 14 amino acids. J gave up 6 bases and V 3 bases, and 6 bases lay outside the gene matches. CDR1 and CDR2 from the germline V gene are MGHDK and SYGVNS. CDR3 nucleotides: TGTGCCAGCAGTGATCGAACAGGGGTGGATACGCAGTATTTT. It is translated as CASSDRTGVDTQYF.

By share of the sample, this clone is medium-sized. The V call is TRBV6-5, the J call TRBJ1-1; 7 positions match TRBD1. The J segment lost 0 bases and the V segment lost 4 bases, leaving 5 bases of the junction unmatched. This CDR3 has 15 residues. Germline-derived CDR1 and CDR2 are MNHEY and SVGAGI. As DNA, the CDR3 is TGTGCCAGCAGTTTTACCGGGACAGTGAACACTGAAGCTTTCTTT. Amino acid sequence: CASSFTGTVNTEAFF.

The chain joins TRBV5-4 to TRBJ2-5; D perhaps matches TRBD2 (5 bases). Germline CDR1 is SGHNT and CDR2 is YYREEE (reference sequence). Trimming removed 3 bases from V and 3 bases from J, with 9 bases in between. The CDR3 sequence is 13 residues long. CDR3 DNA: TGTGCCAGCAGCTCGGGATCTGAAGAGACCCAGTACTTC. Translating it yields CASSSGSEETQYF. The full variable domain, rest sourced from reference TRBV5-4 and TRBJ2-5, is ETGVTQSPTHLIKTRGQQVTLRCSSQSGHNTVSWYQQALGQGPQFIFQYYREEENGRGNFPPRFSGLQFPNYSSELNVNALELDDSALYLCASSSGSEETQYFGPGTRLLVL.

The V call is TRBV4-3, the J call TRBJ2-7; D is possibly TRBD2 (6 bases). The ends were cut back, 1 base at V and 6 bases at J, with 10 bases in the middle. CDR1 is LGHNA, CDR2 YSLEER, per germline. The length of the CDR3 is 13 residues. CDR3 in DNA: TGCGCCAGCAGCCAAGTGGGGGGTCGCGAGCAGTACTTC. This encodes CASSQVGGREQYF.

This chain uses TRBV2 with TRBJ2-3; a possible D gene is TRBD2 (6 bases). This CDR3 contains 16 residues. The germline V gene encodes CDR1 SNHLY and CDR2 FYNNEI. V was clipped by 6 bases and J by 0 bases, with 16 bases between them. The CDR3 protein is CASRTGAGTSTDTQYF. CDR3 coding DNA: TGTGCCAGCAGGACCGGGGCGGGAACTAGCACAGATACGCAGTATTTT.

This chain connects TRBV2 to TRBJ1-5; TRBD1 aligns across 7 bases. This CDR3 contains 13 residues. The V segment lost 11 bases and the J segment 7 bases; nucleotides outside the gene matches: 11. Germline CDR1 is SNHLY and CDR2 is FYNNEI. The CDR3 DNA follows: TGTGCCGGGGGGATGACAGGGAACCAGCCCCAGCATTTT. This encodes CAGGMTGNQPQHF.

This rearrangement joins TRBV7-7 to TRBJ2-5; 10 nucleotides align to TRBD2. The V segment lost 5 bases and the J segment 5 bases; nucleotides outside the gene matches: 5. The CDR3 is made up of 14 amino acids. The germline V gene encodes CDR1 SSHAT and CDR2 FNYEAQ (reference sequence). CDR3 nucleotide sequence: TGTGCCAGCAGCGTAGGGACTAGCGCGGAGACCCAGTACTTC. This translates into CASSVGTSAETQYF.

This chain joins TRBV6-5 and TRBJ2-7; 8 nucleotides agree with TRBD1. V lost 4 bases, J lost 4 bases, and 12 bases stayed unmatched. Germline values: CDR1 MNHEY, CDR2 SVGAGI. CDR3 size: 16 residues. This CDR3 is CASSSKSRTGTYEQYF. In DNA, the CDR3 is TGTGCCAGCAGTTCAAAGAGTCGGACAGGGACATACGAGCAGTACTTC.

The rearrangement links TRBV7-2 to TRBJ2-3; perhaps TRBD2 as D (6 bases). Germline V gene sequence: CDR1 SGHTA, CDR2 FQGNSA. The length of the CDR3 is 15 residues. V lost 0 bases to trimming and J lost 6 bases, with 13 bases between them. CDR3 region: CASSLASGGADTQYF. As DNA, the CDR3 is TGTGCCAGCAGCTTAGCTAGCGGAGGAGCGGATACGCAGTATTTT.

The rearrangement joins TRBV7-7 to TRBJ2-7; the D gene is possibly TRBD1 (5 bases). V was clipped by 5 bases and J by 0 bases, with 14 bases between them. Looked up from germline, CDR1 is SSHAT and CDR2 is FNYEAQ (reference sequence). The CDR3 is 15 residues long. The CDR3 DNA reads TGTGCCAGCAGCCCGAGGTCAGGGTTCTCCTACGAGCAGTACTTC. It translates to CASSPRSGFSYEQYF. Full variable domain (rest looked up from reference TRBV7-7 and TRBJ2-7): GAGVSQSPRYKVTKRGQDVTLRCDPISSHATLYWYQQALGQGPEFLTYFNYEAQPDKSGLPSDRFSAERPEGSISTLTIQRTEQRDSAMYRCASSPRSGFSYEQYFGPGTRLTVT.

V is TRBV4-1 and J is TRBJ1-2; 8 bases are shared with TRBD1. Germline trimming cut 1 base from V and 3 bases from J; bases unmatched to any gene: 1. The CDR3 consists of 14 residues. Germline CDR1 and CDR2: MGHRA and YSYEKL. The DNA for the CDR3 is TGCGCCAGCAGCCAAGCAGGGGGCTACTATGGCTACACCTTC. Its translation is CASSQAGGYYGYTF.

The chain employs TRBV13 and TRBJ2-7, with 7 bases fitting TRBD2. The CDR3 totals 15 residues. Germline values: CDR1 PRHDT, CDR2 FYEKMQ (reference sequence). V was clipped by 1 base and J by 2 bases; unmatched bases: 5. The chain's CDR3 is CASSLAASGPYEQYF. In nucleotides, the CDR3 is TGTGCCAGCAGCTTAGCTGCTAGCGGACCCTACGAGCAGTACTTC.

The chain has TRBV7-9 and TRBJ2-1, with TRBD2 matching over 10 bases. CDR3 length: 16 residues. Germline V lookup: CDR1 SEHNR, CDR2 FQNEAQ (reference sequence). After removal of 4 bases from V and 5 bases from J, the junction contained 8 bases not matched to a gene. The CDR3, as DNA: TGTGCCAGCAGCTCACCCCCTACTAGCGGGAACAATGAGCAGTTCTTC. This translates into CASSSPPTSGNNEQFF.

The chain employs TRBV11-3 and TRBJ2-1, with D uncertain. The CDR3 length is 11 residues. Trimming left V 5 bases short and J 5 bases short, with 4 bases between. Germline CDR1 and CDR2: SGHNT and YENEEA. CDR3 DNA sequence: TGTGCCAGCAGCCAGGACAATGAGCAGTTCTTC. It translates to CASSQDNEQFF. Supplemented by reference TRBV11-3 and TRBJ2-1, the full variable domain reads EAGVVQSPRYKIIEKKQPVAFWCNPISGHNTLYWYLQNLGQGPELLIRYENEEAVDDSQLPKDRFSAERLKGVDSTLKIQPAELGDSAVYLCASSQDNEQFFGPGTRLTVL.

The V call is TRBV4-3, the J call TRBJ1-1; 7 bases are a match to TRBD1. Trimming removed 1 base from V and 3 bases from J; junction bases left unmatched: 2. In germline, CDR1 is LGHNA, CDR2 YSLEER. The CDR3 consists of 14 residues. The CDR3 here is CASSQADRDTEAFF. In nucleotides, the CDR3 is TGCGCCAGCAGCCAAGCCGACAGGGACACTGAAGCTTTCTTT.

This chain connects TRBV7-2 to TRBJ1-2; 9 bases align to TRBD1. Germline values: CDR1 SGHTA, CDR2 FQGNSA. The CDR3 is 16 residues long. The junction had 9 bases not matched to a gene; V was cut back by 5 bases and J by 2 bases. CDR3 in amino acids: CASSPLEGQGNYGYTF. The CDR3 nucleotides are TGTGCCAGCAGCCCACTTGAAGGACAGGGGAACTATGGCTACACCTTC.

The genes are TRBV5-1 and TRBJ1-5; D is uncertain. Germline-derived CDR1 and CDR2 are SGHRS and YFSETQ. Trimming stripped 0 bases from V and 0 bases from J, with 7 bases between. This CDR3 contains 15 residues. Here the CDR3 reads CASSLAGISNQPQHF. The CDR3, as DNA: TGCGCCAGCAGCTTGGCGGGGATTAGCAATCAGCCCCAGCATTTT.

This chain uses TRBV19 with TRBJ1-1, with D possibly TRBD1 on 6 matching bases. The germline V and J ends were trimmed by 1 base and 4 bases, with 10 bases remaining between them. The CDR3 consists of 14 residues. The germline gives CDR1 LNHDA, CDR2 SQIVND (reference sequence). The CDR3, as DNA: TGTGCCAGTAGTATAGGAGTAGGGGGCACTGAAGCTTTCTTT. As protein: CASSIGVGGTEAFF.

V usage is TRBV5-1 and J usage is TRBJ1-6; TRBD1 might be the D (5 bases). The germline V gene has CDR1 SGHRS and CDR2 YFSETQ. Trimming cost V 5 bases and J 8 bases, with 14 bases left between them. The CDR3 contains 14 residues. CDR3 nucleotides: TGCGCCAGCAGTCCTTTCCAGGGCGATTCACCCCTCCACTTT. Encoded protein: CASSPFQGDSPLHF.

V usage is TRBV29-1 and J usage is TRBJ2-5; TRBD1 matches at 8 bases. CDR1 is SQVTM, CDR2 ANQGSEA, per germline. The length of the CDR3 is 15 residues. Trimming at V came to 2 bases and at J to 3 bases, leaving 8 bases not matched to a gene. CDR3 nucleotide sequence: TGCAGCGTTGAACTTAGGGACAGGAGAAAAGAGACCCAGTACTTC. Amino acids: CSVELRDRRKETQYF.

The chain employs TRBV4-1 and TRBJ2-7; 7 bases align to TRBD1. Trimming removed 0 bases from V and 2 bases from J; junction bases left unmatched: 10. Germline V CDR1 and CDR2: MGHRA, YSYEKL. The CDR3 covers 17 residues. The CDR3 here is CASSQEPGTEKAYEQYF. CDR3 sequence (DNA): TGCGCCAGCAGCCAAGAACCCGGGACAGAAAAAGCCTACGAGCAGTACTTC.

This CDR3 reads CASSYVGVRNYGYTF. CDR3 bases: TGTGCCAGCAGTTACGTCGGGGTCCGTAACTATGGCTACACCTTC. J is TRBJ1-2 and V is TRBV6-5; no firm D call. The ends were cut back, 2 bases at V and 1 base at J, with 11 bases in the middle. The CDR3 has 15 residues. The V gene's germline CDR1 is MNHEY and CDR2 SVGAGI.

The CDR3 coding sequence is TGTGCCAGCAGTGAGGGAGACAGGGGGACAGAGACCCAGTACTTC. As protein: CASSEGDRGTETQYF. The rearrangement joins TRBV25-1 to TRBJ2-5, with 9 positions matching TRBD1. Germline V gene sequence: CDR1 MGHDK, CDR2 SYGVNS. The junction had 6 bases not matched to a gene; V was cut back by 3 bases and J by 4 bases. The CDR3 loop spans 15 amino acids.

The J gene is TRBJ2-3, the V gene TRBV6-5, with 10 bases lining up with TRBD2. The V gene end was trimmed by 6 bases and the J gene end by 3 bases; junction bases not matched to a gene: 6. Germline V gives CDR1 MNHEY, CDR2 SVGAGI. This CDR3 is 15 amino acids long. The CDR3 sequence is CASRPSGGATDTQYF. In DNA form, the CDR3 reads TGTGCCAGCAGACCCAGCGGGGGGGCAACAGATACGCAGTATTTT.